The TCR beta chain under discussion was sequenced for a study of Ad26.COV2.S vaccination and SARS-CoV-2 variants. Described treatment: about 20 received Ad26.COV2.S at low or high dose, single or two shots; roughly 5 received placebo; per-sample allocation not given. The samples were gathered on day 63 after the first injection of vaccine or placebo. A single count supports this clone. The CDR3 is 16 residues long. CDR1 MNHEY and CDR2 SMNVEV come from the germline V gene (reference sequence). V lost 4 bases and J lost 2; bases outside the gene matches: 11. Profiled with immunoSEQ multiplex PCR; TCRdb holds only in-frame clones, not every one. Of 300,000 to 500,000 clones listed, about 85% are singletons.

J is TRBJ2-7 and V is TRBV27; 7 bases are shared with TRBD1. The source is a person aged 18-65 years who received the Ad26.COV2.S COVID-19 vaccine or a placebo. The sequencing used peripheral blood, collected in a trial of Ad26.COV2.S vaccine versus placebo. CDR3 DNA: TGTGCCAGCAGTTACCTTAGGACAGGTAAACCCTACGAGCAGTACTTC. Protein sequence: CASSYLRTGKPYEQYF.